This T cell receptor beta chain was obtained from a study of T-cell reconstitution after alpha-beta-depleted transplantation in children. This clonotype was observed at least ten times. It was with unique molecular identifiers that the TCRbeta library was prepared. TCRdb analysed the PCR reads with MiXCR anew, one entry per CDR3 protein. The sample includes roughly 490,000 distinct CDR3 sequences, approximately 10% of them seen just once. The CDR3 runs 14 residues. CDR1 is MNHEY, CDR2 SMNVEV, per germline (reference sequence). Trimming removed 2 bases from V and 6 bases from J; junction bases left unmatched: 7.

The chain has TRBV27 and TRBJ2-7; TRBD1 agrees at 7 bases. The material sequenced was PBMCs, mostly from graft donor cells, taken 180 days after TCRalphabeta/CD19-depleted stem cell transplant. This clonotype originated in a female patient aged 2-9 years who had a stem cell transplant for aplastic anemia, so the T cells may come from the graft donor. This CDR3 reads CASSLQQGMGEQYF. The CDR3 DNA sequence: TGTGCCAGCAGTTTACAACAGGGGATGGGCGAGCAGTACTTC.